This TCR beta chain came from a study of blood T cells in healthy people across ages. Unmatched junction bases numbered 5, after V lost 4 bases and J lost 5 bases. In germline, CDR1 is SGHTA, CDR2 FQGNSA. CDR3 length equals 16 residues. There are a few counts of this clonotype. Primers used in a second PCR of about 7 to 12 cycles were a sample-barcoded 5' primer and a J-beta primer mix. TCRdb used MiXCR to reprocess the 5' RACE reads, holding one entry per CDR3 protein. The table lists more than 750,000 distinct CDR3 sequences, about 29% of them singletons, with about 9.4% in the top ten. These same records also appear under a second study, on T cells of mothers and their children.

Sequencing was carried out using blood. This sequence joins TRBV7-2 and TRBJ2-2, with TRBD2 matching over 12 bases. This sequence originates from a woman in her thirties or forties in good health. CDR3 DNA sequence: TGTGCCAGCAGCTCTAGCGGGGGGGTTAAGACCGGGGAGCTGTTTTTT. Amino acid sequence: CASSSSGGVKTGELFF.